One and the same sample provided the 9 T cell receptor beta chains below, sequenced in a study of circulating and synovial CD4+ cells in juvenile arthritis. Some clones are missing from TCRdb's copy, which holds only in-frame ones; the method was immunoSEQ multiplex PCR. Of about 33,000 clones listed, 90% to 95% are singletons. The specimen sequenced was CD4+ T cells from blood. These receptors were collected from a human donor with juvenile idiopathic arthritis.

The rearrangement links TRBV5-4 to TRBJ2-1; D may be TRBD2 (6 bases). V lost 3 bases, J lost 8 bases, and 15 bases lay in between. This CDR3 has 14 residues. Germline CDR1 and CDR2: SGHNT and YYREEE (reference sequence). The CDR3 loop is CASSSGGPGYEQFF. As DNA, the CDR3 is TGTGCCAGCAGCTCCGGAGGGCCGGGCTATGAGCAGTTCTTC.

This chain uses TRBV27 with TRBJ1-2; D ambiguous. Germline V gene data show CDR1 as MNHEY and CDR2 as SMNVEV (reference sequence). The CDR3 covers 16 residues. V lost 7 bases and J lost 5, with 23 bases in between. The CDR3 sequence: CASTQSLAGTIYGYTF. The CDR3 coding sequence is TGTGCCAGCACCCAGTCCCTGGCAGGCACCATTTATGGCTACACCTTC.

The chain employs TRBV7-2 and TRBJ1-2; D call uncertain. Germline CDR1 SGHTA, CDR2 FQGNSA. Trimming removed 5 bases at V and 2 bases at J, with 12 bases between. This CDR3 comprises 14 residues. CDR3 nucleotide sequence: TGTGCCAGCAGCACCCGGACGGGGAACTATGGCTACACCTTC. Its translation: CASSTRTGNYGYTF. The whole variable domain, remainder taken from reference TRBV7-2 and TRBJ1-2, is GAGVSQSPSNKVTEKGKDVELRCDPISGHTALYWYRQSLGQGLEFLIYFQGNSAPDKSGLPSDRFSAERTGGSVSTLTIQRTQQEDSAVYLCASSTRTGNYGYTFGSGTRLTVV.

This CDR3 is CASSFGTSGVSYEQYF. CDR3 nucleotide sequence: TGTGCCAGCAGCTTCGGGACTAGCGGGGTCTCCTACGAGCAGTACTTC. The rearrangement joins TRBV5-4 to TRBJ2-7, with 13 bases that match TRBD2. This CDR3 region has 16 residues. V gave up 2 bases and J gave up 0 bases; unmatched junction bases: 2. From germline, CDR1 is SGHNT and CDR2 YYREEE (reference sequence).

As regards this clone: The junction departs from germline at one end; a sequencing error may be responsible. Other nucleotide sequences from this sample produce the same CDR3. This sequence joins TRBV14 and TRBJ2-3, with 8 positions matching TRBD1. The CDR3 contains 16 residues. Looked up from germline, CDR1 is SGHDN and CDR2 is FVKESK. The DNA of the CDR3 is TGTGCTAGCAGCCGGACAGGGTTCGTTTCGGCAGATACGCAGTATTTT. Translation gives CASSRTGFVSADTQYF.

The rearrangement uses TRBV7-9 and TRBJ2-1; 12 nucleotides agree with TRBD2. The CDR3 sequence is 19 residues long. Germline assignment: CDR1 SEHNR and CDR2 FQNEAQ (reference sequence). The J segment lost 4 bases and the V segment lost 3 bases, leaving 13 bases of the junction unmatched. CDR3 DNA sequence: TGTGCCAGCAGCTTGATCCCCCCTAGCGGGGGGGCAAGATACAATGAGCAGTTCTTC. Translated, it gives CASSLIPPSGGARYNEQFF.

V is TRBV30 and J is TRBJ2-3; TRBD2 is a possible D gene (5 bases). CDR3 length equals 12 residues. Trimming left V 0 bases short and J 8 bases short, with 9 bases between. Germline V CDR1 and CDR2: GTSNPN, SVGIG (reference sequence). This chain's CDR3 is CAWSVAEGTQYF. The CDR3 region has the DNA TGTGCCTGGAGTGTAGCAGAGGGTACGCAGTATTTT.

The V gene is TRBV28, the J gene TRBJ2-7, with D tentatively TRBD2 (6 bases). CDR3 length: 15 residues. V lost 5 bases and J 4 bases, leaving 18 bases between the germline ends. The germline V gene encodes CDR1 MDHEN and CDR2 SYDVKM. CDR3 loop: CASSPPPGLSYEQYF. CDR3 nucleotides: TGTGCCAGCAGTCCGCCACCGGGACTTAGTTACGAGCAGTACTTC.

The rearrangement links TRBV7-2 to TRBJ1-5, with D possibly TRBD1 on 6 matching bases. The CDR3 has 15 residues. V lost 5 bases and J 5 bases, leaving 16 bases between the germline ends. Germline V CDR1 and CDR2: SGHTA, FQGNSA. CDR3 DNA sequence: TGTGCCAGCAGCAACCGAGGGGGTCCCGATCAGCCCCAGCATTTT. Translating it yields CASSNRGGPDQPQHF. Supplemented by reference TRBV7-2 and TRBJ1-5, the full variable domain reads GAGVSQSPSNKVTEKGKDVELRCDPISGHTALYWYRQSLGQGLEFLIYFQGNSAPDKSGLPSDRFSAERTGGSVSTLTIQRTQQEDSAVYLCASSNRGGPDQPQHFGDGTRLSIL.